This record covers a single TCR beta chain. cDNA prepared by RNA extraction and subsequent reverse transcription served as the template for sequencing. The repertoire was sequenced with immunoSEQ multiplex PCR; TCRdb's copy has only in-frame clones and lacks some. Here the sample spans about 180,000 clones, 40% to 55% being singletons. Trimming removed 2 bases at V and 0 bases at J, with 11 bases between. Germline lookup yields CDR1 SGHDN and CDR2 FVKESK. CDR3 length equals 16 residues. The sample originates from a study of CD8+ T cells in alopecia areata. Treatment defined: oral pan-JAK inhibitor, 5-10 mg twice daily.

The sequence was obtained from a human donor with alopecia areata. This rearrangement joins TRBV14 to TRBJ2-1, with unresolved D. The sample in question was CD8+ T cells sorted from blood, obtained at approximately week 51, from a patient treated with tofacitinib. The CDR3 DNA reads as TGTGCCAGCAGCCAACATATCAGGAGCTCCTACAATGAGCAGTTCTTC. Translating gives CASSQHIRSSYNEQFF.